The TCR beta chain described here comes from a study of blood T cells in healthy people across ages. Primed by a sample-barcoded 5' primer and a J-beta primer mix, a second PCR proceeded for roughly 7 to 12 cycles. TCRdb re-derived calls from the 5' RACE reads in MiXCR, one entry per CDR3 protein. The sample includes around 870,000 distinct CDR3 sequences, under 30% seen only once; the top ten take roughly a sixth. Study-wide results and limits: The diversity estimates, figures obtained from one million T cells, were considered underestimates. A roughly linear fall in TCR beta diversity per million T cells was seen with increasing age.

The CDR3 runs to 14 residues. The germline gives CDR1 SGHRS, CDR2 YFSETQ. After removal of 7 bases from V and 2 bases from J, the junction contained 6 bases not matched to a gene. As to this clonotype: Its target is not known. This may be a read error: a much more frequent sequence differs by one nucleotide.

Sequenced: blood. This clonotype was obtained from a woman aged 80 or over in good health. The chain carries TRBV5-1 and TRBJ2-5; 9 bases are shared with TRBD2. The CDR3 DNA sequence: TGCGCCAGCGGCGGAAGCGGGGGGCAAGAGACCCAGTACTTC. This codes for CASGGSGGQETQYF.